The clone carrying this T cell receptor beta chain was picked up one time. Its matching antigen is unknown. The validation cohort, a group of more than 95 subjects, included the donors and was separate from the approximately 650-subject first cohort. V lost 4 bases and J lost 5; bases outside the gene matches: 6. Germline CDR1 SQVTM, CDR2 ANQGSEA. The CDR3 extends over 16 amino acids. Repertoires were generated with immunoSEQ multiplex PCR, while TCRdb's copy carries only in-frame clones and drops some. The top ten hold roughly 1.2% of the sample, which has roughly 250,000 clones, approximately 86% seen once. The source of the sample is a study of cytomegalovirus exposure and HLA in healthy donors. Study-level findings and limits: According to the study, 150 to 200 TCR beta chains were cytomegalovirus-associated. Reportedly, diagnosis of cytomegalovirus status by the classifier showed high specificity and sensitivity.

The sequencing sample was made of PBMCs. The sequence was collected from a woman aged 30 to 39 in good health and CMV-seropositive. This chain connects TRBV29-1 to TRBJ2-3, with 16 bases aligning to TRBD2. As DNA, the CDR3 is TGCAGCGTTGCGGGACTAGCGGGAGGGTGGGGAGATACGCAGTATTTT. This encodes CSVAGLAGGWGDTQYF.